This T cell receptor beta chain was sequenced in a study of CD8+CD57+ T cells in acquired aplastic anemia. About the research overall: The DNA of sorted CD4+ and CD8+ cells averaged roughly 3.2 ug.

CDR3 and TCR beta VDJ profiling relied on genomic DNA as the template. MiXCR, run by TCRdb on the reads, gives a single entry per CDR3 protein. In the table there are about 210,000 distinct CDR3 sequences, 30% to 40% of which are singletons. Study results and caveats: Some 28 CD8+ CDR3 sequences occurred in both the patients and the controls.

Concerning this clonotype itself: Its target is not known.

The source of this sequence is a human donor in good health, serving as a control. The sequenced material came from sorted CD4+, CD8+, or CD8+CD57+ T cells (not recorded which) from PBMCs.

CDR3 loop: CAISEGGTRGGYTF. CDR3 nucleotides: TGTGCCATCAGTGAGGGAGGGACGAGGGGTGGCTACACCTTC. The chain couples TRBV10-3 to TRBJ1-2; possibly TRBD1 for D (5 bases). This CDR3 has 14 amino acids. CDR1 and CDR2 (germline): ENHRY, SYGVKD. V was cut by 2 bases and J by 7 bases, with 14 bases left in between.